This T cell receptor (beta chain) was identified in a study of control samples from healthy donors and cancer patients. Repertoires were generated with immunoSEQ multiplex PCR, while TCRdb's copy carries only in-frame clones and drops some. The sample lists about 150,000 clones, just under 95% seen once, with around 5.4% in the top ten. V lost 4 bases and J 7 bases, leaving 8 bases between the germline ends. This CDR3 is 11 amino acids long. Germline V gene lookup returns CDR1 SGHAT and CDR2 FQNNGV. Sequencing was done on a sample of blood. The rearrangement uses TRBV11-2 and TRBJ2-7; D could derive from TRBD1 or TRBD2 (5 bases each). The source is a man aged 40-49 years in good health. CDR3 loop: CASSSEGEQYF. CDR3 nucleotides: TGTGCCAGCAGCTCTGAGGGGGAGCAGTACTTC.